The T cell receptor (beta chain) under discussion was sequenced for a study of T cells in Graves' hyperthyroidism and ophthalmopathy. The CDR3 extends over 13 amino acids. V lost 5 bases, J lost 6 bases, and 14 bases lay in between. This clonotype was counted ten times or more. Using RNA transcripts as the source, TCR beta CDR3 regions were amplified. With the HTBI primer set, the TCR CDR3 went through a first round of RT-PCR. A single record per CDR3 protein comes from TCRdb applying MiXCR to the multiplex PCR reads. The sample lists around 370,000 distinct CDR3 sequences, around 18% occurring once. The rearrangement uses TRBV12-3 or TRBV12-4 and TRBJ2-7; D gene unclear. This clonotype was sampled from a young man with Graves' ophthalmopathy. Sequences were obtained from blood. As DNA, the CDR3 is TGTGCCAGCAGTCCAAGGCGTGAAGCCGAGCAGTACTTC. Amino acid sequence: CASSPRREAEQYF.